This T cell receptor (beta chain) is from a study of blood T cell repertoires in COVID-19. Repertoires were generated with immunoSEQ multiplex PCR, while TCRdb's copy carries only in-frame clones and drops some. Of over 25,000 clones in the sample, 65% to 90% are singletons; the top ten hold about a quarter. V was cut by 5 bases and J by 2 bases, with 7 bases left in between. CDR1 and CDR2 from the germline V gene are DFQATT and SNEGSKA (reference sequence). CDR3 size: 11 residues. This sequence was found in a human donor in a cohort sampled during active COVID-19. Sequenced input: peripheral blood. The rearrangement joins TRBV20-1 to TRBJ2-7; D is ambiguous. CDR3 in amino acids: CSAPLAYEQYF. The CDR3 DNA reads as TGCAGTGCTCCCCTAGCCTACGAGCAGTACTTC.